The source of this TCR beta chain is a study of T-cell memory formation after mild COVID-19. Study conclusions and caveats: Some responding clones appeared in pre-infection memory, suggesting cross-reactive memory joined.

Using its own MiXCR run on the 5' RACE reads, TCRdb lists one record per CDR3 protein. The sample includes just under 150,000 distinct CDR3 sequences, roughly 21% seen only once; the top ten take 2% to 2.5%. Note on this clonotype: Its matching antigen is unknown.

Trimming left V 4 bases short and J 5 bases short, with 17 bases between. CDR1 is DFQATT and CDR2 is SNEGSKA in the germline V gene (reference sequence). The CDR3 covers 14 residues. This sequence originates from an adult woman who had mild COVID-19 (a few samples of this study predate the infection). Cell type and time point are not known. J is TRBJ2-5 and V is TRBV20-1, with a tentative D call TRBD2 (7 bases). Sequenced sample: PBMCs or a T cell subset sorted from them (not recorded which). Here the CDR3 reads CSAKRGGRGETQYF. Here the CDR3 DNA reads TGCAGTGCTAAACGCGGGGGCCGGGGGGAGACCCAGTACTTC.